This TCR beta chain was captured by sequencing in a study of technical replicates of blood from a few donors. Profiling relied on immunoSEQ multiplex PCR, and the TCRdb table lists in-frame clones only, not all of them. The data show about 83,000 clones, 92% seen once. The source material was T cells isolated from PBMCs. The clonotype originates from a human donor in good health.

CDR3 bases: TGTGCCAGTGTCCCGACAGGGGGCGGGTTTCTTGGCACTGAAGCTTTCTTT. Translating gives CASVPTGGGFLGTEAFF. The rearrangement uses TRBV19 and TRBJ1-1; 10 bases agree with TRBD1. Germline V CDR1 and CDR2: LNHDA, SQIVND (reference sequence). CDR3 length: 17 residues. The junction had 16 bases not matched to a gene; V was cut back by 8 bases and J by 4 bases.